This TCR beta chain was sequenced during a study of cytomegalovirus exposure and HLA in healthy donors. With respect to this clone: Antigen unknown.

V lost 9 bases and J 3 bases, leaving 16 bases between the germline ends. The CDR3 has 14 amino acids. Germline-derived CDR1 and CDR2 are LNHDA and SQIVND (reference sequence). Primers included in the PCR were 60 Vbeta and 13 Jbeta primers. Clones were sequenced by immunoSEQ multiplex PCR, and TCRdb holds only the in-frame ones, with some missing. This sample has tens of thousands of clones; 55% to 75% occur once, and the top ten carry roughly 2.7%. Findings and caveats of the study: Later analysis showed most CMV-associated TCR beta chains appearing HLA-restricted. Sequencing likely caused a cluster of highly shared sequence variants.

The sequenced sample consisted of PBMCs. The chain couples TRBV19 to TRBJ2-3; a weak D match, TRBD2 (5 bases). The source of this sequence is a man over 45 in good health and CMV-seronegative. The CDR3 DNA is TGTGCCAGCACCCCCTCGGGGTGGACAGATACGCAGTATTTT. Encoded protein: CASTPSGWTDTQYF. Full variable domain (remainder filled in from reference TRBV19 and TRBJ2-3): DGGITQSPKYLFRKEGQNVTLSCEQNLNHDAMYWYRQDPGQGLRLIYYSQIVNDFQKGDIAEGYSVSREKKESFPLTVTSAQKNPTAFYLCASTPSGWTDTQYFGPGTRLTVL.